The rows below give T cell receptor beta chains drawn from one sample of a study of OX40 agonist ivuxolimab in advanced cancers. Sequenced by immunoSEQ multiplex PCR; TCRdb stores in-frame clones only, minus some. The sample has roughly 30,000 clones; over 75% are singletons. The sample in question was CD4+ or CD8+ T cells sorted from blood, obtained in a trial of the OX40 agonist ivuxolimab. These receptors were obtained from an adult with an advanced solid tumor such as melanoma, head and neck, liver or kidney cancer. Each CDR3 is given with its conserved first and last residue. D genes are given only for firm matches. Not every row has a clone size; where given, it reads once, few, many or a size class.

size: once
J: TRBJ2-7
D: TRBD1
V: TRBV4-3
DNA: TGCGCCAGCAGCCATCGTACGATCGGACAGGGGGAGTACTTC
CDR3: CASSHRTIGQGEYF

size: -
J: TRBJ2-7
D: -
V: TRBV11-2
DNA: TGTGCCAGCAGCTTAGTAGGACAGCCGAGCTCCTACGAGCAGTACTTC
CDR3: CASSLVGQPSSYEQYF

size: -
J: TRBJ1-5
D: -
V: TRBV7-9
DNA: TGTGCCAGCAGCTCTACGTCTCTAAAGCCCCAGCATTTT
CDR3: CASSSTSLKPQHF

size: -
J: TRBJ2-2
D: -
V: TRBV1
DNA: TGCACCAGCAGCCCCCCAACGGGGGCCGGGGAGCTGTTTTTT
CDR3: CTSSPPTGAGELFF

size: -
J: TRBJ1-6
D: TRBD1
V: TRBV28
DNA: TGTGCCAGCAGCCCAGGGGGATCACCCCTCCACTTT
CDR3: CASSPGGSPLHF

size: -
J: TRBJ2-7
D: -
V: TRBV5-8
DNA: TGTGCCAGCAGCCTTCGCCGGTACGAGCAGTACTTC
CDR3: CASSLRRYEQYF

size: -
J: TRBJ1-2
D: -
V: TRBV4-1
DNA: TGCGCCAGCAGCCACGGCCAGGGATATGGCTACACCTTC
CDR3: CASSHGQGYGYTF

size: -
J: TRBJ2-7
D: -
V: TRBV7-3
DNA: TGTGCCAGCAGCTCGAATCCCGGCGATCAGCAGTACTTC
CDR3: CASSSNPGDQQYF

size: -
J: TRBJ2-3
D: TRBD1
V: TRBV5-8
DNA: TGTGCCAGCAGCTGGAGGGACAGGGAATGGAAGTATTTT
CDR3: CASSWRDREWKYF

size: few
J: TRBJ2-7
D: -
V: TRBV6-5
DNA: TGTGCCAGCAGTTTTTCGACACGTGTCTACGAGCAGTACTTC
CDR3: CASSFSTRVYEQYF

size: -
J: TRBJ2-3
D: -
V: TRBV13
DNA: TGTGCCAGCAGCCCCTACCTTGGCACAGATACGCAGTATTTT
CDR3: CASSPYLGTDTQYF

size: -
J: TRBJ1-5
D: -
V: TRBV2
DNA: TGTGCCAGCAGTGGGGGGGGTACATTGCAGCCCCAGCATTTT
CDR3: CASSGGGTLQPQHF

size: -
J: TRBJ2-3
D: -
V: TRBV7-7
DNA: TGTGCTAGCAGCACTGGACCGGGCTCTATTGATACGCAGTATTTT
CDR3: CASSTGPGSIDTQYF

size: -
J: TRBJ1-1
D: -
V: TRBV21-1
DNA: TGTGCCAGCAGCCCCCCAGGTGCTACGAACACTGAAGCTTTCTTT
CDR3: CASSPPGATNTEAFF

size: -
J: TRBJ2-5
D: -
V: TRBV6-1
DNA: TGTGCCCCCGATACCAACCCCCGGGGGGAGACCCAGTACTTC
CDR3: CAPDTNPRGETQYF

size: -
J: TRBJ2-7
D: TRBD1
V: TRBV2
DNA: TGTGCCAGCGATAAGGGACAGGGGGCCAACGAGCAGTACTTC
CDR3: CASDKGQGANEQYF

size: -
J: TRBJ2-3
D: TRBD2
V: TRBV9
DNA: TGTGCCAGCAGCCCCGGGACTAGCGGCACAGATACGCAGTATTTT
CDR3: CASSPGTSGTDTQYF

size: -
J: TRBJ1-5
D: -
V: TRBV7-9
DNA: TGTGCCAGCAGCTTAGGAGTTCAGCCCCAGCATTTT
CDR3: CASSLGVQPQHF

size: -
J: TRBJ1-6
D: TRBD1
V: TRBV10-2
DNA: TGCGCCAGCTCGACAGGGAATTATTCACCCCTCCACTTT
CDR3: CASSTGNYSPLHF

size: -
J: TRBJ1-1
D: -
V: TRBV10-2
DNA: TGCGCCAGCAGTGTGGGAACTAGTGAAGCTTTCTTT
CDR3: CASSVGTSEAFF

size: -
J: TRBJ2-7
D: -
V: TRBV5-6
DNA: TGTGCCAGCAGCTTGGCTCTAGTTCTCTACGAGCAGTACTTC
CDR3: CASSLALVLYEQYF

size: -
J: TRBJ1-4
D: -
V: TRBV14
DNA: TGTGCCAGCAGCCAAGATTTACCGGGGACGCCTAATGAAAAACTGTTTTTT
CDR3: CASSQDLPGTPNEKLFF

size: -
J: TRBJ2-5
D: -
V: TRBV6-6
DNA: TGTGCCAGCGGGGGGCCCCCACCAGAGACCCAGTACTTC
CDR3: CASGGPPPETQYF

size: -
J: TRBJ2-1
D: TRBD1
V: TRBV2
DNA: TGTGCCAGCATGGGGACAGGGGACAATGAGCAGTTCTTC
CDR3: CASMGTGDNEQFF

size: -
J: TRBJ2-1
D: -
V: TRBV6-1
DNA: TGTGCCAGCGGGCGGACGAGCTCCTACAATGAGCAGTTCTTC
CDR3: CASGRTSSYNEQFF

size: once
J: TRBJ2-3
D: -
V: TRBV10-3
DNA: TGTGCCATCAGTGAGTCTGGTTTCCCAGATACGCAGTATTTT
CDR3: CAISESGFPDTQYF

size: few
J: TRBJ2-7
D: TRBD2
V: TRBV7-2
DNA: TGTGCCAGCAGCTTAGGTGGGGGGGTGAACGAGCAGTACTTC
CDR3: CASSLGGGVNEQYF

size: -
J: TRBJ2-7
D: TRBD1
V: TRBV6-5
DNA: TGTGCCAGCAGGCCGGGGACAGCTTACGAGCAGTACTTC
CDR3: CASRPGTAYEQYF

size: -
J: TRBJ2-7
D: -
V: TRBV14
DNA: TGTGCCAGCAGCCAAGAAATGGCATCCTACGAGCAGTACTTC
CDR3: CASSQEMASYEQYF